Shown below are 20 T cell receptor beta chains from a single sample sequenced in a study of regulatory T cells in long-lasting Graves disease. To make TCR beta libraries, researchers used iRepertoire HTBI primers and Arm-PCR of CDR3 regions. TCRdb reprocessed the multiplex PCR reads with MiXCR, giving one entry per CDR3 protein. The data show hundreds of thousands of distinct CDR3 sequences, 16% seen once. Noted time point: newly diagnosed GD, antithyroid drugs for less than 3 months. Researchers made the TCR library from RNA that was extracted from PBMCs. The data also belong to a second study, concerning T cells in Graves' hyperthyroidism and ophthalmopathy.

Sequences were derived from peripheral blood mononuclear cells (PBMCs), sampled at new diagnosis, from a patient treated with antithyroid drugs. These receptors came from a man between 40 and 49 years old with Graves disease.

The V gene is TRBV10-3, the J gene TRBJ2-7; D remains unclear. Trimming removed 8 bases from V and 1 base from J, with 12 bases in between. Germline lookup yields CDR1 ENHRY and CDR2 SYGVKD. The CDR3 contains 13 residues. CDR3 DNA: TGTGCCATCGGCGGCGTGGATTCCTACGAGCAGTACTTC. Encoded protein: CAIGGVDSYEQYF.

This clonotype was observed a few times. The V call is TRBV5-1, the J call TRBJ2-5, with TRBD2 matching 12 bases. The V gene end was trimmed by 3 bases and the J gene end by 9 bases; junction bases not matched to a gene: 9. The CDR3 totals 15 residues. The germline CDR1 and CDR2 sequences are SGHRS and YFSETQ. CDR3 bases: TGCGCCAGCAGCTGGAGGGCTAGCGGGGGGGAGGCCCAGTACTTC. This sequence encodes CASSWRASGGEAQYF.

The chain employs TRBV20-1 and TRBJ2-7; 7 bases are shared with TRBD1. Germline V gene sequence: CDR1 DFQATT, CDR2 SNEGSKA (reference sequence). V gave up 8 bases and J gave up 0 bases; unmatched junction bases: 4. The length of the CDR3 is 12 residues. This chain's CDR3 is CSRQGRSYEQYF. The CDR3 nucleotides are TGCAGTAGACAGGGCCGCTCCTACGAGCAGTACTTC.

The chain is built from TRBV5-5 and TRBJ2-7; D may correspond to TRBD1 or TRBD2 (5 bases each). The CDR3 contains 16 residues. Germline CDR1 reads SGHKS; CDR2 reads YYEKEE (reference sequence). V was cut by 0 bases and J by 1 base, with 14 bases left in between. The CDR3 region has the DNA TGTGCCAGCAGCTTGGTAATTTGGGACGCTTCCTACGAGCAGTACTTC. It encodes CASSLVIWDASYEQYF. Using reference TRBV5-5 and TRBJ2-7 for the parts outside the CDR3, the full variable domain is DAGVTQSPTHLIKTRGQQVTLRCSPISGHKSVSWYQQVLGQGPQFIFQYYEKEERGRGNFPDRFSARQFPNYSSELNVNALLLGDSALYLCASSLVIWDASYEQYFGPGTRLTVT.

Many counts were recorded for this clonotype. The V gene is TRBV29-1, the J gene TRBJ2-7, with D perhaps matching TRBD1 or TRBD2 (6 bases each). Trimming took 4 bases from V and 7 from J, leaving 20 bases between them. The CDR3 sequence is 14 residues long. Germline assignment: CDR1 SQVTM and CDR2 ANQGSEA. The CDR3 sequence is CSVVDVGGWKEQYF. The CDR3 nucleotides read TGCAGCGTTGTGGATGTAGGGGGGTGGAAAGAGCAGTACTTC.

The sample holds many counts of this clonotype. The chain has TRBV5-1 and TRBJ1-1; no reliable D call. V lost 2 bases to trimming and J lost 1 base, with 6 bases between them. The length of the CDR3 is 13 residues. Germline lookup yields CDR1 SGHRS and CDR2 YFSETQ. As DNA, the CDR3 is TGCGCCAGCAGCTTCACACAGAACACTGAAGCTTTCTTT. As protein: CASSFTQNTEAFF.

This clonotype was recorded many times. The V gene is TRBV29-1, the J gene TRBJ1-1; D is perhaps TRBD1 (5 bases). The V gene's germline CDR1 is SQVTM and CDR2 ANQGSEA. V was cut by 6 bases and J by 4 bases, with 18 bases left in between. The CDR3 contains 14 residues. The CDR3 loop is CSVEPQGEITEAFF. The CDR3 DNA sequence: TGCAGCGTGGAACCCCAGGGAGAGATCACTGAAGCTTTCTTT.

This clonotype was seen repeatedly, ten times or more. The rearrangement joins TRBV12-3 or TRBV12-4 to TRBJ1-2; no clear D gene. Between the trimmed V and J ends, which lost 4 bases and 3 bases, there was a span of 3 bases. The CDR3 runs to 11 residues. The CDR3 nucleotides are TGTGCCAGCAGTTCCCACTATGGCTACACCTTC. Translated: CASSSHYGYTF.

The chain employs TRBV29-1 and TRBJ1-2; maybe TRBD1 (5 bases). CDR3 size: 11 residues. The V gene's germline CDR1 is SQVTM and CDR2 ANQGSEA. Trimming removed 5 bases from V and 10 bases from J, with 14 bases in between. CDR3 DNA: TGCAGCGTTTTTTCAGCAGGGAACTACACCTTC. Encoded protein: CSVFSAGNYTF.

There are a few counts of this clonotype. V and J are TRBV28 and TRBJ1-2; no reliable D call. The CDR3 contains 14 residues. V was cut by 5 bases and J by 3 bases, with 13 bases left in between. Germline V CDR1 and CDR2: MDHEN, SYDVKM. CDR3 amino acids: CASSPGRLDYGYTF. CDR3 in DNA: TGTGCCAGCAGTCCCGGGAGACTAGACTATGGCTACACCTTC.

The gene calls are TRBV12-3 or TRBV12-4 and TRBJ1-2; D possibly corresponds to TRBD1 (5 bases). V was shortened by 3 bases and J by 4 bases, with 12 bases between the two germline ends. CDR3 length equals 14 residues. The chain's CDR3 is CASSLGGPSYGYTF. The CDR3 bases are TGTGCCAGCAGTTTGGGGGGTCCTAGCTATGGCTACACCTTC.

This chain connects TRBV9 to TRBJ1-1, with 7 positions matching TRBD1. The V gene end was trimmed by 3 bases and the J gene end by 3 bases; junction bases not matched to a gene: 2. This CDR3 is built from 13 residues. The germline V gene has CDR1 SGDLS and CDR2 YYNGEE. The DNA of the CDR3 is TGTGCCAGCAGCGCACAGGGGCACACTGAAGCTTTCTTT. This translates into CASSAQGHTEAFF.

The chain has TRBV11-2 and TRBJ2-7; a weak D match, TRBD2 (6 bases). V shed 1 base and J shed 2 bases, with 15 bases lying between them. This CDR3 spans 16 amino acids. Germline CDR1 SGHAT, CDR2 FQNNGV. The chain's CDR3 is CASSLGGGFLPYEQYF. The CDR3 nucleotides read TGTGCCAGCAGCTTAGGAGGAGGGTTTTTGCCCTACGAGCAGTACTTC.

Details on this clonotype: An end of the junction does not agree with germline; a read error may underlie this. The V and J genes are TRBV2 and TRBJ2-3; 8 bases align to TRBD1. This CDR3 is built from 14 residues. The germline V gene has CDR1 SNHLY and CDR2 FYNNEI. CDR3 sequence (DNA): TGTGTCAGCAGTGACAGGGGCAGGACAGATACGCAGTATTTT. Its translation: CVSSDRGRTDTQYF.

This clonotype has a count of ten or more. The CDR3 region is CASSATGYEQYF. The CDR3 DNA reads as TGTGCCAGCAGTGCCACAGGGTACGAGCAGTACTTC. The chain uses TRBV2 and TRBJ2-7, with a possible D match to TRBD1 (6 bases). CDR1 is SNHLY, CDR2 FYNNEI, per germline. Trimming pared 4 bases from V and 4 bases from J, leaving 8 bases between. This CDR3 has 12 amino acids.

Concerning this clonotype: One end of the junction varies from germline; a read error may be responsible. The chain uses TRBV7-2 and TRBJ2-5; possible D gene TRBD1, 6 bases. The germline V gene has CDR1 SGHTA and CDR2 FQGNSA. The CDR3 has 13 amino acids. The CDR3 sequence: CASNLQGQEAQYF. The DNA of the CDR3 is TGTGCCAGCAACTTACAGGGCCAAGAGGCCCAGTACTTC. Full variable domain (rest looked up from reference TRBV7-2 and TRBJ2-5): GAGVSQSPSNKVTEKGKDVELRCDPISGHTALYWYRQSLGQGLEFLIYFQGNSAPDKSGLPSDRFSAERTGGSVSTLTIQRTQQEDSAVYLCASNLQGQEAQYFGPGTRLLVL.

This clonotype was found many times. The chain combines TRBV12-3 or TRBV12-4 with TRBJ2-7, with D possibly being TRBD2 (6 bases). V gave up 5 bases and J gave up 3 bases, with 14 bases separating them. This CDR3 has 14 residues. CDR3 loop: CASSPHGGYYEQYF. The CDR3 bases are TGTGCCAGCAGTCCCCATGGGGGGTACTACGAGCAGTACTTC.

This clonotype occurred many times. The chain recombines TRBV28 with TRBJ2-7; the D gene is possibly TRBD1 (6 bases). The germline V gene has CDR1 MDHEN and CDR2 SYDVKM. Trimming shortened V by 2 bases and J by 2 bases, and 16 bases separated the two germline ends. This CDR3 region has 16 residues. CDR3 DNA: TGTGCCAGCAGTTTAGAAACAGGGATTAACGCCTACGAGCAGTACTTC. It yields the protein CASSLETGINAYEQYF.

This clonotype has only a few counts. The V and J genes are TRBV10-3 and TRBJ1-1; D remains ambiguous. Germline V lookup: CDR1 ENHRY, CDR2 SYGVKD. V was clipped by 4 bases and J by 8 bases, with 11 bases between them. This CDR3 is 12 amino acids long. CDR3 DNA sequence: TGTGCCATCAGTGGCAGCTCCCCAGAAGCTTTCTTT. This encodes CAISGSSPEAFF.

This clonotype showed up many times. The chain uses TRBV20-1 and TRBJ2-7; D possibly corresponds to TRBD2 (5 bases). Germline V gene data show CDR1 as DFQATT and CDR2 as SNEGSKA (reference sequence). Trimming removed 6 bases from V and 2 bases from J, with 11 bases in between. CDR3 length equals 12 residues. The CDR3 protein is CSARLRAYEQYF. The CDR3 DNA follows: TGCAGTGCCAGACTACGGGCCTACGAGCAGTACTTC.